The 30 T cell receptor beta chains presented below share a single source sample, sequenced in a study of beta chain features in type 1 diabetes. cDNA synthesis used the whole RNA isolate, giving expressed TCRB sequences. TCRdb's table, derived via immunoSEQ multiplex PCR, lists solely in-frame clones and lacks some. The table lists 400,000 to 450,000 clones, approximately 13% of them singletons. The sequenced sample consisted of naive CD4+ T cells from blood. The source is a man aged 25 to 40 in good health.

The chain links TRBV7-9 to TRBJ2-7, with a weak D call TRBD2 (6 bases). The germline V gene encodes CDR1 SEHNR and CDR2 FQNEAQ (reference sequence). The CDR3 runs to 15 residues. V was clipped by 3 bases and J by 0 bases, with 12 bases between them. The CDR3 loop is CASSFAGLHSYEQYF. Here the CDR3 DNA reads TGTGCCAGCAGCTTTGCGGGACTGCACTCCTACGAGCAGTACTTC. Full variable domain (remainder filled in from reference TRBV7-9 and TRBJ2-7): DTGVSQNPRHKITKRGQNVTFRCDPISEHNRLYWYRQTLGQGPEFLTYFQNEAQLEKSRLLSDRFSAERPKGSFSTLEIQRTEQGDSAMYLCASSFAGLHSYEQYFGPGTRLTVT.

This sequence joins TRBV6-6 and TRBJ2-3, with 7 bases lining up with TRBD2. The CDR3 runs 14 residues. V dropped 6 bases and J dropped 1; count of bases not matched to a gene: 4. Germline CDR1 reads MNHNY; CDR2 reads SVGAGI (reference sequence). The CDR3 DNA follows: TGTGCCAGCAGGGCTAGCGGCGGCACAGATACGCAGTATTTT. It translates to CASRASGGTDTQYF.

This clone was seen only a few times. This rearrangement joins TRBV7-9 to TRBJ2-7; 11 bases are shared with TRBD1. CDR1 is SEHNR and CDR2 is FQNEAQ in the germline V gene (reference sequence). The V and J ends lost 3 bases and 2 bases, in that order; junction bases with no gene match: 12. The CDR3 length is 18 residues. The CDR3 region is CASSLGQGVSTSPYEQYF. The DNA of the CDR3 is TGTGCCAGCAGCTTGGGACAGGGGGTGTCTACCTCCCCCTACGAGCAGTACTTC.

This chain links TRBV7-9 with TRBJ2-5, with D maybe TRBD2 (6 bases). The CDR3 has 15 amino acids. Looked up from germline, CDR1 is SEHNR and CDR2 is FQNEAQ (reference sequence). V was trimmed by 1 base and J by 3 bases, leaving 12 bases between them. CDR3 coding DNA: TGTGCCAGCAGCTTAGGCGGGGTCAGGGAAGAGACCCAGTACTTC. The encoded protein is CASSLGGVREETQYF.

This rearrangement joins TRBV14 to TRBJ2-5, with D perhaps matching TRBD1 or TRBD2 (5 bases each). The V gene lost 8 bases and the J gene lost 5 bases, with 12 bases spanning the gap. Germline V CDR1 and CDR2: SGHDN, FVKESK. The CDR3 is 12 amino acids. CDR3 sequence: CASGDLWETQYF. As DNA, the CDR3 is TGTGCCAGCGGGGACCTTTGGGAGACCCAGTACTTC.

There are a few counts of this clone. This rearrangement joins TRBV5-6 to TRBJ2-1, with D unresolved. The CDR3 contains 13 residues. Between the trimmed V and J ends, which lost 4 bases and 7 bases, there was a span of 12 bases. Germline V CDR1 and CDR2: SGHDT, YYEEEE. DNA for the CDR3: TGTGCCAGCAGCATATTGGCCCCTAATGAGCAGTTCTTC. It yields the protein CASSILAPNEQFF. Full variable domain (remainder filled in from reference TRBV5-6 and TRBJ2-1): DAGVTQSPTHLIKTRGQQVTLRCSPKSGHDTVSWYQQALGQGPQFIFQYYEEEERQRGNFPDRFSGHQFPNYSSELNVNALLLGDSALYLCASSILAPNEQFFGPGTRLTVL.

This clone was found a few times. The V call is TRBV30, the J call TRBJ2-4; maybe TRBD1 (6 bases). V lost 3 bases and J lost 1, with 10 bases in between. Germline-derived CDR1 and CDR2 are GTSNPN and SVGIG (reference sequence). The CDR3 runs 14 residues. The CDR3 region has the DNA TGTGCCTGGAGCCGGACAGTGGCCAAAAACATTCAGTACTTC. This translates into CAWSRTVAKNIQYF.

As DNA, the CDR3 is TGTGCCAGCAGCGTAGCTGGGCTGAACACTGAAGCTTTCTTT. Translation gives CASSVAGLNTEAFF. The chain joins TRBV9 to TRBJ1-1; D not resolved. CDR3 length: 14 residues. Germline lookup yields CDR1 SGDLS and CDR2 YYNGEE. V lost 0 bases to trimming and J lost 0 bases, with 6 bases between them.

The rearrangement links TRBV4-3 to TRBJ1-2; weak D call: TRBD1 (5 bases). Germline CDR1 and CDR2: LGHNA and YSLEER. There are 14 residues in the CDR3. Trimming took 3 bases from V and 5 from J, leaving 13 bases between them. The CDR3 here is CASSHGTGVYGYTF. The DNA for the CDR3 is TGCGCCAGCAGCCATGGGACGGGTGTATATGGCTACACCTTC.

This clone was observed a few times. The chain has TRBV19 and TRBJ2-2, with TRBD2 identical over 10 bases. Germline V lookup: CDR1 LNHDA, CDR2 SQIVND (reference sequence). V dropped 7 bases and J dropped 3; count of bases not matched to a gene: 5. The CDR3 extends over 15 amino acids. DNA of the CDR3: TGTGCCAGTAACCGGACTAGCGGTTACACCGGGGAGCTGTTTTTT. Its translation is CASNRTSGYTGELFF.

The CDR3 spells CSAGQGTEAFF. The DNA for the CDR3 is TGCAGTGCGGGACAGGGCACTGAAGCTTTCTTT. This chain joins TRBV20-1 and TRBJ1-1, with 9 positions matching TRBD1. Germline CDR1 DFQATT, CDR2 SNEGSKA (reference sequence). The V segment lost 6 bases and the J segment 4 bases; nucleotides outside the gene matches: 0. The CDR3 has 11 residues.

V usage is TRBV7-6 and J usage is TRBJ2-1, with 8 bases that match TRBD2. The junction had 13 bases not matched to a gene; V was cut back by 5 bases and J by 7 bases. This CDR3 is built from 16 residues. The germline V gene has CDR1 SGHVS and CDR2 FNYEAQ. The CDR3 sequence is CASSPPQRGTRNEQFF. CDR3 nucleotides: TGTGCCAGCAGCCCACCCCAGCGGGGGACCAGGAATGAGCAGTTCTTC.

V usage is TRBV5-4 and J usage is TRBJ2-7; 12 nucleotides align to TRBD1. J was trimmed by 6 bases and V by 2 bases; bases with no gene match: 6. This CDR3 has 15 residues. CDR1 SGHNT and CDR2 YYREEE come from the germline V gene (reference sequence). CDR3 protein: CASSLLGTGGLEQYV. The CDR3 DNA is TGTGCCAGCAGCTTACTGGGGACAGGGGGCCTCGAGCAGTACGTC.

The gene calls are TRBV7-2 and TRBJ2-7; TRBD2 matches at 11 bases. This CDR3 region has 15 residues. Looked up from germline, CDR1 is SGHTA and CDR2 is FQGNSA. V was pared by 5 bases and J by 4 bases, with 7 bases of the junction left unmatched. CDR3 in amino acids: CASSLLAGGGYEQYF. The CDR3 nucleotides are TGTGCCAGCAGCCTCCTAGCGGGGGGAGGTTACGAGCAGTACTTC. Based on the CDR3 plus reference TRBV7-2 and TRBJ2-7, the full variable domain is GAGVSQSPSNKVTEKGKDVELRCDPISGHTALYWYRQSLGQGLEFLIYFQGNSAPDKSGLPSDRFSAERTGGSVSTLTIQRTQQEDSAVYLCASSLLAGGGYEQYFGPGTRLTVT.

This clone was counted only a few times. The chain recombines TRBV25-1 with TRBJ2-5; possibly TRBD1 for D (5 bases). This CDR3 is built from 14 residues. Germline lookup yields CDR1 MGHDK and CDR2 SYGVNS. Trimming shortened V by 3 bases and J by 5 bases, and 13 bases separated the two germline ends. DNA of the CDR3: TGTGCCAGCAGTGATTGGGGCATGGGGGAGACCCAGTACTTC. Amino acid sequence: CASSDWGMGETQYF.

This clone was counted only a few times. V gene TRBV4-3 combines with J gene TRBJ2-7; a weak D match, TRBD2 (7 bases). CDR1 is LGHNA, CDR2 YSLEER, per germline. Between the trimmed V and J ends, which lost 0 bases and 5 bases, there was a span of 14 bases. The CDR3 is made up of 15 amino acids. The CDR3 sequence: CASSQELATGNEQYF. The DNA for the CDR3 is TGCGCCAGCAGCCAAGAACTAGCGACAGGCAACGAGCAGTACTTC.

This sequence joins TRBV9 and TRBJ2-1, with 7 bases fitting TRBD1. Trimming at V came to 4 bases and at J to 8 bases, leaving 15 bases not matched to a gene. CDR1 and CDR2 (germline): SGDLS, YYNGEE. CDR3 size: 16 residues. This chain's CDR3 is CASSTRQGRGLDEQFF. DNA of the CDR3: TGTGCCAGCAGCACTCGACAGGGCAGGGGGTTGGATGAGCAGTTCTTC.

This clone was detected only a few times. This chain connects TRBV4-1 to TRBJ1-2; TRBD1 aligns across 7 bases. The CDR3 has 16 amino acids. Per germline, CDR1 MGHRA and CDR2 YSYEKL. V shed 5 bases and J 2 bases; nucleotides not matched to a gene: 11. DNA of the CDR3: TGCGCCAGCAGCGATTCCACAGGGGCGATAAACTATGGCTACACCTTC. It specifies CASSDSTGAINYGYTF.

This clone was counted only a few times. The CDR3 DNA sequence: TGTGCCAGCAGTGTACCCACAGATACGCAGTATTTT. Protein: CASSVPTDTQYF. The chain employs TRBV2 and TRBJ2-3; D not certain. The CDR3 is 12 amino acids. The V end lost 4 bases, the J end lost 2 bases, and 4 bases lay between the germline ends. Germline V gene sequence: CDR1 SNHLY, CDR2 FYNNEI.

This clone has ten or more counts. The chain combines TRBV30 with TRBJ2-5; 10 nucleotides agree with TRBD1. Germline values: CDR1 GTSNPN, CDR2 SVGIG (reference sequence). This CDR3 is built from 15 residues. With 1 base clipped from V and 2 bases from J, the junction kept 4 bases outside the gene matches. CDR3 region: CAWSAGTGAQETQYF. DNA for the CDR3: TGTGCCTGGAGTGCCGGGACAGGGGCACAAGAGACCCAGTACTTC.

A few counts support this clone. CDR3 sequence reads: CASSISGRTTGELFF. The CDR3 DNA sequence: TGTGCCAGTAGTATCTCCGGCCGTACCACCGGGGAGCTGTTTTTT. The chain links TRBV19 to TRBJ2-2; the D is unclear. The CDR3 runs 15 residues. Per the germline V gene, CDR1 is LNHDA and CDR2 is SQIVND (reference sequence). The V end was cut by 3 bases, the J end by 4 bases, with 12 bases between.

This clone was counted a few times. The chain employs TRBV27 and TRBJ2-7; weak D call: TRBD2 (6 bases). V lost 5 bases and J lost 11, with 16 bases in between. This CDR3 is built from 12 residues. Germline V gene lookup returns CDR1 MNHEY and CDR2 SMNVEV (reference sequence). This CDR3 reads CASSPAWGEEYF. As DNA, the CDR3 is TGTGCCAGCAGTCCCGCCTGGGGGGAAGAGTACTTC.

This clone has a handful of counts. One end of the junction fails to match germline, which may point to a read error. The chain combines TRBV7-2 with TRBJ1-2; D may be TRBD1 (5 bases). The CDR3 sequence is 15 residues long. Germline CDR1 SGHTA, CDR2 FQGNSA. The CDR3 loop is CAISRKTAANYGYTF. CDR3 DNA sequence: TGTGCCATCAGCCGTAAGACAGCGGCGAACTATGGCTACACCTTC.

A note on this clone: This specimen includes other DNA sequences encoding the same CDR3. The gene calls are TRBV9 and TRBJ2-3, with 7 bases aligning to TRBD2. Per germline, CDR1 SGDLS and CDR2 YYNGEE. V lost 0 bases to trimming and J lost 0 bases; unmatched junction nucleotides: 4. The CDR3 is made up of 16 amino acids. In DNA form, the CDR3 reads TGTGCCAGCAGCGTAGGGCTAGCGGCTAGCACAGATACGCAGTATTTT. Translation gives CASSVGLAASTDTQYF.

The CDR3 DNA follows: TGTGCCAGCAGCGTAAGCCCCGGGACTAGCGGGGACAATGAGCAGTTCTTC. It translates to CASSVSPGTSGDNEQFF. The chain recombines TRBV7-2 with TRBJ2-1; 13 nucleotides agree with TRBD2. V gave up 5 bases and J gave up 5 bases; unmatched junction bases: 9. The CDR3 runs to 17 residues. Germline V gene lookup returns CDR1 SGHTA and CDR2 FQGNSA.

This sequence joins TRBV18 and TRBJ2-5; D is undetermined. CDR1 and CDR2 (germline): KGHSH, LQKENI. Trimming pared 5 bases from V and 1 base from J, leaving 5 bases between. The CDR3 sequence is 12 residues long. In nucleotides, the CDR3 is TGTGCCAGCTCAAAATTCCAAGAGACCCAGTACTTC. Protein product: CASSKFQETQYF. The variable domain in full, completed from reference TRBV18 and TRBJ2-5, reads NAGVMQNPRHLVRRRGQEARLRCSPMKGHSHVYWYRQLPEEGLKFMVYLQKENIIDESGMPKERFSAEFPKEGPSILRIQQVVRGDSAAYFCASSKFQETQYFGPGTRLLVL.

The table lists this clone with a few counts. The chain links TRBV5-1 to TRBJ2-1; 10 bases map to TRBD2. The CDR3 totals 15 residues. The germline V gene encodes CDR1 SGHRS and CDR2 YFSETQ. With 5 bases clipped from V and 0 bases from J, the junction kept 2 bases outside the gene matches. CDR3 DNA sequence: TGCGCCAGCAGGGGACTAGCGAGCTCCTACAATGAGCAGTTCTTC. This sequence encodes CASRGLASSYNEQFF.

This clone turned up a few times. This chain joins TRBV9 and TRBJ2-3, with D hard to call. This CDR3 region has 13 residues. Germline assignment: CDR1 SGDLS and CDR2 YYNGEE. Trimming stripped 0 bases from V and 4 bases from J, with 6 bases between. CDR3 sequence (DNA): TGTGCCAGCAGCGTAGTCCCCCCAGATACGCAGTATTTT. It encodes CASSVVPPDTQYF.

The CDR3 is CAISERTGNYEQYF. CDR3 DNA sequence: TGTGCCATCAGTGAAAGGACAGGAAACTACGAGCAGTACTTC. This chain joins TRBV10-3 and TRBJ2-7; 7 bases are shared with TRBD1. V lost 3 bases to trimming and J lost 3 bases; unmatched junction nucleotides: 5. Germline-derived CDR1 and CDR2 are ENHRY and SYGVKD. CDR3 length: 14 amino acids.

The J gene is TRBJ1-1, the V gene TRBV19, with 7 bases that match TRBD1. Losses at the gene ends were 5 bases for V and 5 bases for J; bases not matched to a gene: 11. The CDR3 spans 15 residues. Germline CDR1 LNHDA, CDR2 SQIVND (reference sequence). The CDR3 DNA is TGTGCCAGTAGTTTTTTGCGAGGGGGCGATACTGAAGCTTTCTTT. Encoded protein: CASSFLRGGDTEAFF.